The clone carrying this T cell receptor beta chain appeared a few times. This sample was included in a study of blood T cell repertoires in COVID-19. Assay used: immunoSEQ multiplex PCR; TCRdb lists only in-frame clones, some missing. The sample records 70,000 to 90,000 clones, 88% being singletons. What was sequenced was peripheral blood. This sequence originates from a human donor in a cohort sampled during active COVID-19.

The chain's CDR3 is CASSKGDFVNEKLFF. The CDR3 DNA follows: TGTGCCAGTAGTAAGGGGGATTTTGTTAATGAAAAACTGTTTTTT. The rearrangement links TRBV19 to TRBJ1-4, with D perhaps matching TRBD1 (6 bases). Per the germline V gene, CDR1 is LNHDA and CDR2 is SQIVND (reference sequence). The CDR3 loop spans 15 amino acids. V dropped 4 bases and J dropped 4 bases, with 13 bases sitting between them.